This TCR beta chain is drawn from a study of blood T cell repertoires in COVID-19. Background on the study: Spain, Italy and the United States supplied samples that represented acute and convalescent COVID-19. In each case, the material was cDNA or gDNA derived from T cells, B-cell-depleted T cells, or PBMCs.

Authors' analysis steps: Cell counts per sample came from amplifying reference gene primers. Clones were read by immunoSEQ multiplex PCR, and TCRdb kept only the in-frame ones, dropping some. The DNA was the basis for D and trimming; V, J and clone size are from that table. The sample carries around 100,000 clones, about 85% recorded once. Trimming cost V 6 bases and J 0 bases, with 12 bases left between them. Germline CDR1 is WSHSY and CDR2 is SAAADI. This CDR3 spans 15 amino acids. The sequenced material came from peripheral blood. This TCR was sampled from a human donor in a cohort sampled during active COVID-19. The genes are TRBV10-2 and TRBJ2-1; a possible D gene is TRBD2 (7 bases). This CDR3 is CASRFAGASYNEQFF. CDR3 bases: TGCGCCAGCAGATTTGCGGGGGCCTCCTACAATGAGCAGTTCTTC.